This TCR beta chain was captured in a study of T cells expressing NK-cell markers. At the level of the study: Repertoire data for TCR beta were derived from sorted T cells (CD3+CD56+NKG2C+, CD3+CD56+NKG2C- and CD3+CD56-NKG2C+). Out of eight donors sequenced, seven tested HCMV-seropositive and the remaining one seronegative.

Regarding this clonotype: Its antigen remains unknown.

Findings and limits, study-wide: There were four donors in whom these clonotypes also led the CD3+CD56-NKG2C+ fraction. Each of roughly 6 donors carried dominant NKG2C+ clonotypes accounting for about 1.0-7.5% of CD8+ T cells.

The CDR3 contains 15 residues. Germline V gene data show CDR1 as SGDLS and CDR2 as YYNGEE. Using the 5' RACE reads, TCRdb records one entry per CDR3 protein without DNA. Its table lists 400,000 to 550,000 distinct CDR3 sequences. The material sequenced was blood T cells: a sorted CD56 or NKG2C T cell subset, CD4+ or CD8+ T cells, or bulk PBMC T cells (not recorded which). The TCR originated in a woman between 18 and 70 years old in good health. The J gene is TRBJ2-1, the V gene TRBV9; the TRBD2 assignment by TCRdb is unverifiable without DNA. CDR3 in amino acids: CASSVVGGRANEQFF.